Listed below are T cell receptor beta chains from one sample, sequenced in a study of identical twins. Using its own MiXCR run on the 5' RACE reads, TCRdb lists one record per CDR3 protein. The sample shows 750,000 to 950,000 distinct CDR3 sequences, 12% of them seen only once. The same data also contributed to another study, on yellow fever vaccine responses in identical twins.

What was sequenced was PBMCs. The source is a woman under 30 in good health. CDR3s include the opening cysteine and the closing phenylalanine or tryptophan. Each record gives: D gene, J gene, V gene, clone size, CDR3 DNA, CDR3 protein. D genes are given only for firm matches. Clone size appears in some rows only: once, few, many, or a class for an expanded clone.

>NA|TRBJ1-1|TRBV28|few
TGTGCCAGCAGCCAATACGGCACTGAAGCTTTCTTT
CASSQYGTEAFF
>NA|TRBJ2-4|TRBV14|NA
TGTGCCAGCAGCCAAGTAGGGGGAATGGGCATTCAGTACTTC
CASSQVGGMGIQYF
>NA|TRBJ1-3|TRBV2|few
TGTGCCAGCACCGAGATGGACGCCTACTCTGGAAACACCATATATTTT
CASTEMDAYSGNTIYF
>TRBD2|TRBJ2-1|TRBV6-2/TRBV6-3|few
TGTGCCACATGGGCGGGAGGGGGGAATGAGCAGTTCTTC
CATWAGGGNEQFF
>NA|TRBJ2-3|TRBV2|many
TGTGCCAGCAAGCTAGGGGACAAGGTCACAGATACGCAGTATTTT
CASKLGDKVTDTQYF
>TRBD2|TRBJ2-1|TRBV19|few
TGTGCCAGTAGGGGACTAGGGTCCTACAATGAGCAGTTCTTC
CASRGLGSYNEQFF
>TRBD2|TRBJ2-3|TRBV7-3|NA
TGTGCCAGCAGCCCTCGCGGACTAGCGGGAGGCACAGATACGCAGTATTTT
CASSPRGLAGGTDTQYF
>NA|TRBJ2-5|TRBV7-7|NA
TGTGCCAGCAGCTTAGGAGGTTTCTCTGGAGAGACCCAGTACTTC
CASSLGGFSGETQYF
>TRBD2|TRBJ2-3|TRBV5-1|NA
TGCGCCAGCAGCTTCTGGGCGGGGACTAGCGGGAGTCGGGCAGATACGCAGTATTTT
CASSFWAGTSGSRADTQYF
>TRBD1|TRBJ1-2|TRBV6-1|NA
TGTGCCAGCAACTCGGGACAGGGAATTTTCTATGGCTACACCTTC
CASNSGQGIFYGYTF
>NA|TRBJ2-1|TRBV20-1|many
TGCAGTGCTCCCAAAGTAAATGAGCAGTTCTTC
CSAPKVNEQFF
>NA|TRBJ2-3|TRBV27|NA
TGTGCCAGCAGTTTAACGGGGGTTCGGCGAAGAGATACGCAGTATTTT
CASSLTGVRRRDTQYF
>NA|TRBJ2-6|TRBV19|few
TGTGCCAGTAGTGCCGACCCCTCTGGGGCCAACGTCCTGACTTTC
CASSADPSGANVLTF
>TRBD2|TRBJ2-1|TRBV12-3/TRBV12-4|NA
TGTGCCAGCCTTCTAGCGGGGGTCTACAATGAGCAGTTCTTC
CASLLAGVYNEQFF
>NA|TRBJ2-5|TRBV3-1|few
TGTGCCAGCAGCCAACCACAGGGCCGGGAGACCCAGTACTTC
CASSQPQGRETQYF
>NA|TRBJ1-5|TRBV20-1|few
TGCAGTGCTAGAGATCTCACGGGGCTTGGCTATCAGCCCCAGCATTTT
CSARDLTGLGYQPQHF
>NA|TRBJ1-5|TRBV4-1|few
TGCGCCAGCAGCCCTACACTGGCCGAGGCAGGCAATCAGCCCCAGCATTTT
CASSPTLAEAGNQPQHF
>NA|TRBJ2-7|TRBV29-1|NA
TGCAGCGTTGTTAGGCAGGGGGGATACGAGCAGTACTTC
CSVVRQGGYEQYF
>NA|TRBJ2-1|TRBV7-9|few
TGTGCCAGCAGCTTAGGTCGCGGGCAGCACAATGAGCAGTTCTTC
CASSLGRGQHNEQFF
>TRBD2|TRBJ2-7|TRBV10-3|few
TGTGCCATCAGTGAATTGGGACTAGCCTCCGAGCAGTACTTC
CAISELGLASEQYF
>TRBD1|TRBJ1-2|TRBV2|NA
TGTGCCAGCAGTGGGACAGGGGGAAGGTATGGCTACACCTTC
CASSGTGGRYGYTF
>TRBD2|TRBJ2-5|TRBV4-1|NA
TGCGCCAGCAGCCAAAAGGGGAGGGAAGAGACCCAGTACTTC
CASSQKGREETQYF
>TRBD2|TRBJ2-2|TRBV28|many
TGTGCCAGCACCCCGGGGGGACGCACCGGGGAGCTGTTTTTT
CASTPGGRTGELFF
>NA|TRBJ2-1|TRBV29-1|few
TGCAGCGTGCCGAGTAGCTCCTACAATGAGCAGTTCTTC
CSVPSSSYNEQFF
>TRBD2|TRBJ2-1|TRBV28|NA
TGTGCCACCGGGGGTAGCGGGTCGTACAATGAGCAGTTCTTC
CATGGSGSYNEQFF
>TRBD1|TRBJ2-6|TRBV7-6|NA
TGTGCCACTAACCGGGACAGCAAGCCCTCTGGGGCCAACGTCCTGACTTTC
CATNRDSKPSGANVLTF
>NA|TRBJ1-1|TRBV29-1|NA
TGCAGCGTTCCCCTGGGAGGGGCAAAGACTGAAGCTTTCTTT
CSVPLGGAKTEAFF